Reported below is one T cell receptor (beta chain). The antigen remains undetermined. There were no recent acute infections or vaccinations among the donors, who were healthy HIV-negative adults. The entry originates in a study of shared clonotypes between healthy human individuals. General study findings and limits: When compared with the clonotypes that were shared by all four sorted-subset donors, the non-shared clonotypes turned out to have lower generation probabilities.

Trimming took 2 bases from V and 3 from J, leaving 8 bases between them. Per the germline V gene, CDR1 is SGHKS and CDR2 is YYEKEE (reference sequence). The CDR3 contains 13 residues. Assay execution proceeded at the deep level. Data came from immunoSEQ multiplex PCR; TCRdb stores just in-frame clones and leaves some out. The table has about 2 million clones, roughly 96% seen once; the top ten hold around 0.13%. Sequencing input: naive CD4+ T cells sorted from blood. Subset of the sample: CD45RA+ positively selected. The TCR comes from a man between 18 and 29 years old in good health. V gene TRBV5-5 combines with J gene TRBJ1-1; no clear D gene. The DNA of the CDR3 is TGTGCCAGCAGCTTTGGAAGCTACACTGAAGCTTTCTTT. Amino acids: CASSFGSYTEAFF.